A selection of T cell receptor beta chains follows, all from one sample in a study of T cell repertoires in cytomegalovirus infection. TCRdb used MiXCR to reprocess the reads, holding one entry per CDR3 protein. The top ten hold under 15% of the sample, which has 700,000 to 950,000 distinct CDR3 sequences, approximately 30% seen once. These TCRs' antigens remain unknown. The material was cultured CD8+ T cells from PBMCs, obtained from culture after CMV antigen stimulation. These receptors all come from a human donor in good health (CMV status not recorded). Some clones in this sample may be carry-over from other donors' samples. Both conserved end residues are part of each CDR3. A D gene is named only where the DNA matches it firmly. The listing skips clone size in some rows; elsewhere it reads once, few, many or a size class.

DNA,CDR3,D,V,size,J
TGTGCCATCAGGGAACCCCGCAGGGGCACTGAAGCTTTCTTT,CAIREPRRGTEAFF,-,TRBV10-3,few,TRBJ1-1
TGTGCCAGCAGCTTGCAGGGCTTTGTACAGGATACGCAGTATTTT,CASSLQGFVQDTQYF,-,TRBV7-6,once,TRBJ2-3
TGTGCCAGCAGCTTAGAAGCGAATCCTAACACTGAAGCTTTCTTT,CASSLEANPNTEAFF,-,TRBV7-6,few,TRBJ1-1
TGTGCCAGCAGCTTAGATCGCGGGGGATCCTACGAGCAGTACTTC,CASSLDRGGSYEQYF,TRBD2,TRBV11-2,few,TRBJ2-7
TGTGCCAGCAGCTTATTAGCGGGGGGTCCGGAAGAGACCCAGTACTTC,CASSLLAGGPEETQYF,TRBD2,TRBV7-9,many,TRBJ2-5
TGTGCCAGCTCACCATTGGTGCTACCGAACACTGAAGCTTTCTTT,CASSPLVLPNTEAFF,-,TRBV18,-,TRBJ1-1
TGTGCCAGCAGCTTAGTCCAGGGAAAGGGATATGAGCAGTTCTTC,CASSLVQGKGYEQFF,-,TRBV7-6,-,TRBJ2-1
TGTGCCAGCCCGGGGGCCTATATTACCGGGGAGCTGTTTTTT,CASPGAYITGELFF,-,TRBV6-1,-,TRBJ2-2
TGTGCCAGCAGCTTCCTGAACAGGGTTACTGAAGCTTTCTTT,CASSFLNRVTEAFF,-,TRBV6-5,-,TRBJ1-1
TGTGCCAGCAGCAAGGGACTAGCGGGTGAAATATGGGAGACCCAGTACTTC,CASSKGLAGEIWETQYF,TRBD2,TRBV7-8,many,TRBJ2-5
TGTGCCAGTAGTGAGGACAGTGCGAGGGCCGGGGAGCTGTTTTTT,CASSEDSARAGELFF,-,TRBV19,-,TRBJ2-2
TGTGCCAGCAAAGGACACCCGACACCCCTCCACTTT,CASKGHPTPLHF,-,TRBV6-1,-,TRBJ1-6
TGTGCCAGCAGTTACGCGGGCGGTCCTGGCAGTGGAAACACCGGGGAGCTGTTTTTT,CASSYAGGPGSGNTGELFF,-,TRBV6-5,-,TRBJ2-2
TGTGCCAGCCAAACGACAGGGATCTACGAGCAGTACTTC,CASQTTGIYEQYF,TRBD1,TRBV12-3/TRBV12-4,-,TRBJ2-7
TGCGCCAGCAGAACTGCGGGGTCCCCTAGCACAGATACGCAGTATTTT,CASRTAGSPSTDTQYF,-,TRBV5-1,-,TRBJ2-3
TGTGTCAGCAGCCGGGACCTGAGCTCCTACAATGAGCAGTTCTTC,CVSSRDLSSYNEQFF,-,TRBV7-9,-,TRBJ2-1
TGTGCCAGCAGCCCATATGAGGGGGGAGTCAGGGTTGAGGAGAGGAACACTGAAGCTTTCTTT,CASSPYEGGVRVEERNTEAFF,-,TRBV7-9,-,TRBJ1-1
TGTGCCATCAGTGAGGTGGAGGAAGAGACCCAGTACTTC,CAISEVEEETQYF,-,TRBV10-3,few,TRBJ2-5
TGCGCCAGCAGCCAGTTGGGGGACGGGGAAAAACTGTTTTTT,CASSQLGDGEKLFF,-,TRBV4-1,-,TRBJ1-4
TGTGCTAGTGGTTTTCTGCCGGGGGGCGATCGCAATGAGCAGTTCTTC,CASGFLPGGDRNEQFF,-,TRBV12-5,-,TRBJ2-1
TGTGCCAGCAGTTACGCCGGGACAGGGGGCTACACCTTC,CASSYAGTGGYTF,TRBD1,TRBV6-5,-,TRBJ1-2
TGTGCCAGCAGTTTCGCGGGACAGGATAATTCACCCCTCCACTTT,CASSFAGQDNSPLHF,TRBD1,TRBV12-3/TRBV12-4,many,TRBJ1-6
TGCAGTGCCGTAGCACAGGGTTGGGTGATGAACACTGAAGCTTTCTTT,CSAVAQGWVMNTEAFF,-,TRBV20-1,few,TRBJ1-1
TGTGCCAGCAGCCCTCTACGTGGGCCCGCTGAAGCTTTCTTT,CASSPLRGPAEAFF,-,TRBV14,-,TRBJ1-1
TGTGCCAGCTCACCTCCCCCGGGACTAGCGGGGGGCCCTCAGTTCTTC,CASSPPPGLAGGPQFF,TRBD2,TRBV18,few,TRBJ2-1
TGTGCCAGCAGCTTTTTGAGCGGGACTAGCACAGATACGCAGTATTTT,CASSFLSGTSTDTQYF,TRBD2,TRBV11-2,-,TRBJ2-3
TGTGCCATCAGACGGGACAGTACCTACGAGCAGTACTTC,CAIRRDSTYEQYF,TRBD1,TRBV10-3,-,TRBJ2-7
TGTGCCAGCAGCCGCCCCCGAGGCGCTGGGGCCAACGTCCTGACTTTC,CASSRPRGAGANVLTF,-,TRBV7-6,few,TRBJ2-6
TGTGCCAGCAGCCTAAAAAGGGACGGGACCGGGGAGCTGTTTTTT,CASSLKRDGTGELFF,-,TRBV6-5,-,TRBJ2-2
TGTGCCAGCAGCCGTTCGTGGACGCAGGGGGAGACCCAGTACTTC,CASSRSWTQGETQYF,-,TRBV7-8,many,TRBJ2-5
TGTGCCAGCAGTGAATACTTTATGGGCGGGGGGGCATACAATGAGCAGTTCTTC,CASSEYFMGGGAYNEQFF,TRBD2,TRBV25-1,-,TRBJ2-1
TGCGCCAGCAGCTTAACTAGCGTCCTAATCTCCTACAATGAGCAGTTCTTC,CASSLTSVLISYNEQFF,TRBD2,TRBV5-1,-,TRBJ2-1
TGTGCCAGCAGTTACGGACTAGGGGAGCTGTTTTTT,CASSYGLGELFF,-,TRBV6-5,-,TRBJ2-2
TGTGCCAGCAGTTTTCCAGGGTGGGCTGAAATCACAGATACGCAGTATTTT,CASSFPGWAEITDTQYF,-,TRBV28,few,TRBJ2-3
TGTGCCGTACAGGGAGAGTCCGGAAACACCATATATTTT,CAVQGESGNTIYF,-,TRBV7-9,few,TRBJ1-3
TGTGCCAGCAGCCCGGTCGGGGGAGATGGCTACACCTTC,CASSPVGGDGYTF,-,TRBV7-6,-,TRBJ1-2
TGTGCCAGCAGTTACTCCCCGGGACTAGCGGGTCGGTGGGGCACAGATACGCAGTATTTT,CASSYSPGLAGRWGTDTQYF,TRBD2,TRBV6-5,-,TRBJ2-3
TGTGCCAGCAGCCCTGGACAGGCTGCTTACGAGCAGTACTTC,CASSPGQAAYEQYF,TRBD1,TRBV6-5,-,TRBJ2-7
TGTGCCAGTACCGCGGACTATAGCTCCTACGAGCAGTACTTC,CASTADYSSYEQYF,-,TRBV19,few,TRBJ2-7
TGCAGCGTTGGGGTAGCGGGGGGCGGTGAGACCCAGTACTTC,CSVGVAGGGETQYF,TRBD2,TRBV29-1,few,TRBJ2-5
TGCGCCAGCAGCAGATCAGGGGGCCCCACTGAAGCTTTCTTT,CASSRSGGPTEAFF,TRBD1,TRBV4-1,-,TRBJ1-1
TGTGCCAGCAGCTCCCCCGGGACTAGCGGGGGGGGAAGAGGGGAGACCCAGTACTTC,CASSSPGTSGGGRGETQYF,TRBD2,TRBV7-3,-,TRBJ2-5